What follows describes a single TCR beta chain. Under the authors' procedure: The assay estimated nucleated cells by amplifying reference gene primers. Here immunoSEQ multiplex PCR was the method, and the copy in TCRdb shows in-frame clones only, minus some. V, J and clone size were drawn from that table, and D and trimming were deduced from the DNA. The sample contains approximately 230,000 clones, roughly 89% of which appear only once. These data originate in a study of blood T cell repertoires in COVID-19. The overall study: The samples span acute and convalescent COVID-19 from the United States, Italy and Spain. In each case, the material was cDNA or gDNA derived from T cells, B-cell-depleted T cells, or PBMCs.

Germline CDR1 reads SGHRS; CDR2 reads YFSETQ. The CDR3 is made up of 15 amino acids. V gave up 0 bases and J gave up 6 bases, with 15 bases separating them. The chain is built from TRBV5-1 and TRBJ1-2, with a possible D match to TRBD1 (5 bases). The clonotype comes from a man aged 25 to 45 who had recovered from COVID-19. Sequenced: peripheral blood. In DNA form, the CDR3 reads TGCGCCAGCAGCTTGGCCAAAGGAAGGGGCGATGGCTACACCTTC. It codes for CASSLAKGRGDGYTF. Using reference TRBV5-1 and TRBJ1-2 for the parts outside the CDR3, the full variable domain is KAGVTQTPRYLIKTRGQQVTLSCSPISGHRSVSWYQQTPGQGLQFLFEYFSETQRNKGNFPGRFSGRQFSNSRSEMNVSTLELGDSALYLCASSLAKGRGDGYTFGSGTRLTVV.